This TCR beta chain originates from a study of OX40 agonist ivuxolimab in advanced cancers. Study as a whole: Earlier anti-PD-1, anti-PD-L1 or anti-CTLA-4 therapy was permitted; less than 50% had received some.

The CDR3 has 15 amino acids. Trimming removed 5 bases from V and 1 base from J; junction bases left unmatched: 4. Germline CDR1 reads KGHSH; CDR2 reads LQKENI. Findings and limits, study-wide: Normalized expansion of T-cell clones was also low for some nonresponders. Compared with CD4+, CD8+ T cells on average had more expanded clones.

Sequencing was performed with immunoSEQ multiplex PCR; in TCRdb, only in-frame clones are kept and a portion is missing. The sample comprises about 40,000 clones, 75% to 90% of which are singletons, and under 0.7% rests with the top ten. Drawing of blood for sampling happened at baseline, at cycle 4 day 1, and at cycle 7 day 1. Comment on this clone: Its antigen is unidentified.

The chain employs TRBV18 and TRBJ2-2; TRBD1 agrees at 7 bases. The sequenced sample was CD4+ or CD8+ T cells sorted from blood, obtained in a trial of the OX40 agonist ivuxolimab. The sequence was collected from an adult with an advanced solid tumor such as melanoma, head and neck, liver or kidney cancer. CDR3 amino acids: CASSTRDRNTGELFF. CDR3 DNA: TGTGCCAGCTCAACAAGGGACAGGAACACCGGGGAGCTGTTTTTT.